These T cell receptor beta chains were read from a single sample in a study of blood T cell repertoires in COVID-19. Libraries were prepared by immunoSEQ multiplex PCR; TCRdb keeps only in-frame clonotypes and omits some of them. This table has 95,000 to 110,000 clones, approximately 91% appearing once. The material sequenced was peripheral blood. Receptor source: a human donor in a cohort sampled during active COVID-19. Each CDR3 is given with its conserved first and last residue. Fields, in order: CDR3 length, V gene, D gene, J gene, clone size, CDR3 DNA, CDR3 protein. D genes are given only for firm matches. Clone size appears in some rows only: once, few, many, or a class for an expanded clone.

len: 17
v_gene: TRBV19
d_gene: TRBD2
j_gene: TRBJ2-5
abundance: once
CDR3nt: TGTGCCAGTAGCGACTCCGGGAGGCGGGTTGGACAAGAGACCCAGTACTTC
CDR3aa: CASSDSGRRVGQETQYF

len: 17
v_gene: TRBV19
d_gene: TRBD1
j_gene: TRBJ1-4
abundance: -
CDR3nt: TGTGCCAGTAGTCGGGGGGGACAGGGTTCGTCTAATGAAAAACTGTTTTTT
CDR3aa: CASSRGGQGSSNEKLFF

len: 17
v_gene: TRBV19
d_gene: TRBD2
j_gene: TRBJ2-5
abundance: once
CDR3nt: TGTGCCAGTAGTATCCAGGGACTAGCGGGGGTTTTGGAGACCCAGTACTTC
CDR3aa: CASSIQGLAGVLETQYF

len: 17
v_gene: TRBV2
d_gene: TRBD2
j_gene: TRBJ2-3
abundance: once
CDR3nt: TGTGCCAGCAGTAACCGAGCTAGCGGGAGAGGGGGGGATACGCAGTATTTT
CDR3aa: CASSNRASGRGGDTQYF

len: 16
v_gene: TRBV28
d_gene: TRBD1
j_gene: TRBJ1-2
abundance: -
CDR3nt: TGTGCCAGCAGTTTCCAGGACAGGGGCCACGTTCATGGCTACACCTTC
CDR3aa: CASSFQDRGHVHGYTF

len: 13
v_gene: TRBV6-4
d_gene: TRBD1
j_gene: TRBJ2-2
abundance: -
CDR3nt: TGTGCCAGCAGTACAGGGGTAGCCGGGGAGCTGTTTTTT
CDR3aa: CASSTGVAGELFF

len: 15
v_gene: TRBV6-5
d_gene: TRBD1
j_gene: TRBJ2-5
abundance: -
CDR3nt: TGTGCCAGCAGGACCGGGACAGGGATGGCGGAGACCCAGTACTTC
CDR3aa: CASRTGTGMAETQYF

len: 16
v_gene: TRBV4-1
d_gene: -
j_gene: TRBJ2-7
abundance: -
CDR3nt: TGCGCCAGCAGCCAACCACGACAGGGAGGCTCCTACGAGCAGTACTTC
CDR3aa: CASSQPRQGGSYEQYF

len: 18
v_gene: TRBV7-3
d_gene: TRBD1
j_gene: TRBJ1-4
abundance: -
CDR3nt: TGTGCCAGCAGCTTAAGCTGGGGACAGTCTGCAACTAATGAAAAACTGTTTTTT
CDR3aa: CASSLSWGQSATNEKLFF

len: 17
v_gene: TRBV4-1
d_gene: -
j_gene: TRBJ2-7
abundance: -
CDR3nt: TGCGCCAGCAGCCTATCCGCGGACAGATTATTGAGCTACGAGCAGTACTTC
CDR3aa: CASSLSADRLLSYEQYF

len: 18
v_gene: TRBV4-1
d_gene: TRBD2
j_gene: TRBJ2-2
abundance: once
CDR3nt: TGCGCCAGCAGCCAAGATCTTAGAAGCGGGAGAGGCACCGGGGAGCTGTTTTTT
CDR3aa: CASSQDLRSGRGTGELFF

len: 16
v_gene: TRBV7-2
d_gene: TRBD1
j_gene: TRBJ1-6
abundance: -
CDR3nt: TGTGCCAGCAGCTGGACCGGGACAGGGGTTTATTCACCCCTCCACTTT
CDR3aa: CASSWTGTGVYSPLHF

len: 16
v_gene: TRBV7-9
d_gene: TRBD1
j_gene: TRBJ2-2
abundance: -
CDR3nt: TGTGCCAGCAGCTCCTCGGGACAGGGGCTCGGCGGGGAGCTGTTTTTT
CDR3aa: CASSSSGQGLGGELFF

len: 17
v_gene: TRBV3-1/TRBV3-2
d_gene: TRBD1
j_gene: TRBJ2-7
abundance: -
CDR3nt: TGTGCCAGCAGCCAAGAGGGGCTAGGGACAGGGGCTAACGAGCAGTACTTC
CDR3aa: CASSQEGLGTGANEQYF

len: 14
v_gene: TRBV28
d_gene: -
j_gene: TRBJ1-1
abundance: -
CDR3nt: TGTGCCAGCAGTTTAATGCAGGGGTGGAGGGAAGCTTTCTTT
CDR3aa: CASSLMQGWREAFF

len: 14
v_gene: TRBV5-1
d_gene: -
j_gene: TRBJ1-2
abundance: -
CDR3nt: TGCGCCAGCAGCTTACGAGACACAATCTATGGCTACACCTTC
CDR3aa: CASSLRDTIYGYTF

len: 16
v_gene: TRBV3-1/TRBV3-2
d_gene: TRBD1
j_gene: TRBJ1-2
abundance: -
CDR3nt: TGTGCCAGCAGCCATCCTCAGGGACAGAGCTACTATGGCTACACCTTC
CDR3aa: CASSHPQGQSYYGYTF

len: 11
v_gene: TRBV5-1
d_gene: -
j_gene: TRBJ2-7
abundance: -
CDR3nt: TGCGCCAGCAGCCCCCGGTACGAGCAGTACTTC
CDR3aa: CASSPRYEQYF

len: 16
v_gene: TRBV30
d_gene: TRBD1
j_gene: TRBJ1-4
abundance: -
CDR3nt: TGTGCCTGGACCCAGGGGGCGTCGGGGTCAAATGAAAAACTGTTTTTT
CDR3aa: CAWTQGASGSNEKLFF

len: 15
v_gene: TRBV4-1
d_gene: TRBD2
j_gene: TRBJ2-1
abundance: -
CDR3nt: TGCGCCAGCAGCCAAGATACAGCGGGGGGGCGTGAGCAGTTCTTC
CDR3aa: CASSQDTAGGREQFF

len: 13
v_gene: TRBV5-1
d_gene: -
j_gene: TRBJ1-6
abundance: -
CDR3nt: TGCGCCACCAAAGGTGACAGGCCCAGGGTCCTCCACTTT
CDR3aa: CATKGDRPRVLHF

len: 16
v_gene: TRBV3-1/TRBV3-2
d_gene: TRBD1
j_gene: TRBJ1-6
abundance: -
CDR3nt: TGTGCCAGCAGCCAATCGACAGGGGGCCGGGTTTTTACCCTCCACTTT
CDR3aa: CASSQSTGGRVFTLHF

len: 15
v_gene: TRBV9
d_gene: -
j_gene: TRBJ1-3
abundance: -
CDR3nt: TGTGCCAGCAGCCCCCCGGGGGTCTCTGGAAACACCATATATTTT
CDR3aa: CASSPPGVSGNTIYF

len: 14
v_gene: TRBV18
d_gene: TRBD1
j_gene: TRBJ2-7
abundance: -
CDR3nt: TGTGCCAGCTCACCTGGACAGGGGTCCAACGAGCAGTACTTC
CDR3aa: CASSPGQGSNEQYF

len: 15
v_gene: TRBV11-2
d_gene: TRBD2
j_gene: TRBJ2-3
abundance: -
CDR3nt: TGTGCCAGCAGCGCTCTAGCGGGAGGATCAGATACGCAGTATTTT
CDR3aa: CASSALAGGSDTQYF

len: 15
v_gene: TRBV6-5
d_gene: TRBD2
j_gene: TRBJ2-7
abundance: few
CDR3nt: TGTGCCAGCAGTTACGAGCTAGCGGGGCCCTACGAGCAGTACTTC
CDR3aa: CASSYELAGPYEQYF

len: 15
v_gene: TRBV5-1
d_gene: TRBD1
j_gene: TRBJ1-2
abundance: -
CDR3nt: TGCGCCAGCAGCGGATCAACAGGGGGCGGCTATGGCTACACCTTC
CDR3aa: CASSGSTGGGYGYTF

len: 20
v_gene: TRBV15
d_gene: TRBD1
j_gene: TRBJ1-4
abundance: -
CDR3nt: TGTGCCACCAGCAGAGATCTCGGATCCACCGGGACAGGGCTCAATGAAAAACTGTTTTTT
CDR3aa: CATSRDLGSTGTGLNEKLFF

len: 15
v_gene: TRBV7-2
d_gene: -
j_gene: TRBJ2-2
abundance: -
CDR3nt: TGTGCCAGCAGCGTGGACTACGCGAACACCGGGGAGCTGTTTTTT
CDR3aa: CASSVDYANTGELFF